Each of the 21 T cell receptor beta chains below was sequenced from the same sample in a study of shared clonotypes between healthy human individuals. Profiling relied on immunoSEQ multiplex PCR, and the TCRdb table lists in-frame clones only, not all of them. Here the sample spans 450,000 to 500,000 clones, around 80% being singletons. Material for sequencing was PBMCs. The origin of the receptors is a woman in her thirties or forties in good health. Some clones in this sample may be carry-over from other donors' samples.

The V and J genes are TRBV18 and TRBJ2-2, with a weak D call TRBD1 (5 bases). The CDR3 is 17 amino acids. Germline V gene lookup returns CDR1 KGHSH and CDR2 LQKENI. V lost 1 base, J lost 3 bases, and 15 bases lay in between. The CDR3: CASSPLFWTSDTGELFF. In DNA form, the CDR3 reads TGTGCCAGCTCACCACTGTTTTGGACATCCGACACCGGGGAGCTGTTTTTT. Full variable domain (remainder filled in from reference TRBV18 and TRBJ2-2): NAGVMQNPRHLVRRRGQEARLRCSPMKGHSHVYWYRQLPEEGLKFMVYLQKENIIDESGMPKERFSAEFPKEGPSILRIQQVVRGDSAAYFCASSPLFWTSDTGELFFGEGSRLTVL.

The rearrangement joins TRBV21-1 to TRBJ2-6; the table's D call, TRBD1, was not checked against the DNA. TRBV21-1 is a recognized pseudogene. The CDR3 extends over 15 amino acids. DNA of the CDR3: TGTGCCAGACCCCCCCGCAGGGCTGGGGCCAACGTCCTGACTTTC. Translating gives CARPPRRAGANVLTF.

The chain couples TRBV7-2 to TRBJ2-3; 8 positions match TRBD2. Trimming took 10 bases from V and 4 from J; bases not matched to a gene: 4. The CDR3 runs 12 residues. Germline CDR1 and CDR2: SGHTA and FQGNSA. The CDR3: CATTAGADTQYF. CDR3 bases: TGTGCCACCACAGCGGGAGCAGATACGCAGTATTTT.

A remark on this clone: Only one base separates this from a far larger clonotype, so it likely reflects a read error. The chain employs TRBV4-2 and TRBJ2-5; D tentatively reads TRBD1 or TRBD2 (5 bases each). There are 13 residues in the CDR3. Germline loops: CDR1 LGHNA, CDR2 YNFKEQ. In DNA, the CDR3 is TGTGCCAGCAGTCAAGCGGCAAGGGGGACCCAGTACTTC. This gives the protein CASSQAARGTQYF.

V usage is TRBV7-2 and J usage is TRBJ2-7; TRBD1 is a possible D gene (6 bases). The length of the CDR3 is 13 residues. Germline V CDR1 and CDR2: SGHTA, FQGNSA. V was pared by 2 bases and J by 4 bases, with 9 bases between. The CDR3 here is CASSLLGQYEQYF. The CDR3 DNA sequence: TGTGCCAGCAGCTTATTGGGACAATACGAGCAGTACTTC.

CDR3 DNA: TGCGCCAGCAGACCTAGGACAGGGGGCGCGTCCAACGAGCAGTACTTC. This sequence encodes CASRPRTGGASNEQYF. The V gene is TRBV5-1, the J gene TRBJ2-7; 11 positions agree with TRBD1. The CDR3 runs 16 residues. V shed 5 bases and J 5 bases; nucleotides not matched to a gene: 12. Germline V CDR1 and CDR2: SGHRS, YFSETQ.

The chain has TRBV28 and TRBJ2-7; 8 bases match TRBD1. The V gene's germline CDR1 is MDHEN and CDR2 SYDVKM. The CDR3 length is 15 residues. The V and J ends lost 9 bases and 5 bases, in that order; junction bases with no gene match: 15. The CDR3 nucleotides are TGTGCCAGGATCCCTTCGGACAGGGTTTTGGACGAGCAGTACTTC. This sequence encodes CARIPSDRVLDEQYF.

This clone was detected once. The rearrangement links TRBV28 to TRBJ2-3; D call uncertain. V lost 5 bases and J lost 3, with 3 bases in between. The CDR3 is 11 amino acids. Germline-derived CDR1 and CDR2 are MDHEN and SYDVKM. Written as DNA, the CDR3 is TGTGCCAGCAGTGAAACAGATACGCAGTATTTT. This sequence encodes CASSETDTQYF.

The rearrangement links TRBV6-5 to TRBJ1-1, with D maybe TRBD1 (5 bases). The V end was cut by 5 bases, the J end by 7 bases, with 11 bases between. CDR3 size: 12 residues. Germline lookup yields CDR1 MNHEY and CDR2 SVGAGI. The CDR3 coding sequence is TGTGCCAGCAGTACCCCCGACAGTGAAGCTTTCTTT. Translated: CASSTPDSEAFF.

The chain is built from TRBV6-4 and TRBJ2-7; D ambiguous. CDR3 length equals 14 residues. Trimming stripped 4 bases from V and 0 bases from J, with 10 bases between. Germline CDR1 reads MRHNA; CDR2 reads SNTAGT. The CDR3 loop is CASSARMGSYEQYF. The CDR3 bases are TGTGCCAGCAGTGCGCGGATGGGCTCCTACGAGCAGTACTTC.

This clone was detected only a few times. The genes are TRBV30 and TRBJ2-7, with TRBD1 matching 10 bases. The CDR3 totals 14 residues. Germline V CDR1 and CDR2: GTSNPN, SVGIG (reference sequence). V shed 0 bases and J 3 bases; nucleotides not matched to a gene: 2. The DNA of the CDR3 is TGTGCCTGGAGTGTAGGACAGGGGGGCTACGAGCAGTACTTC. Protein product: CAWSVGQGGYEQYF.

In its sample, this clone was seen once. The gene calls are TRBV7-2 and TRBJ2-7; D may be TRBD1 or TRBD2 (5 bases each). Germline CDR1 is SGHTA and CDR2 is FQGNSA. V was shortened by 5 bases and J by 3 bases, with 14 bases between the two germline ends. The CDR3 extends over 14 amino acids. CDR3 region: CASSITGTGYEQYF. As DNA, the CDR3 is TGTGCCAGCAGCATTACCGGGACGGGCTACGAGCAGTACTTC.

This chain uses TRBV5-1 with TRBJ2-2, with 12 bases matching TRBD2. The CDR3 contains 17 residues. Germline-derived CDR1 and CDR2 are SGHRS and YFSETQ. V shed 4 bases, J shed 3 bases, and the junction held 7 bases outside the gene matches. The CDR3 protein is CASSKGGTSGYTGELFF. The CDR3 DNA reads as TGCGCCAGCAGCAAAGGCGGGACTAGCGGGTACACCGGGGAGCTGTTTTTT.

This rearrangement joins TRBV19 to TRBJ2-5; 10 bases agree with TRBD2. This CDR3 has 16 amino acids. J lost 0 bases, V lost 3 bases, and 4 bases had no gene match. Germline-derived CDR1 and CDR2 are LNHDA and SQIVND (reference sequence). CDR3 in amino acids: CASSMGLARDQETQYF. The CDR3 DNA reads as TGTGCCAGTAGTATGGGACTAGCGCGGGACCAAGAGACCCAGTACTTC.

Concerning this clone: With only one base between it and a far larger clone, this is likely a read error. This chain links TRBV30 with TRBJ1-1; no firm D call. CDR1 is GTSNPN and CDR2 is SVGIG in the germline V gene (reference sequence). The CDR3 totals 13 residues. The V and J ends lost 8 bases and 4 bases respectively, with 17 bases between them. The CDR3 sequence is CARILRRSTEAFF. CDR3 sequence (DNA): TGTGCCCGGATATTGCGGCGGAGCACTGAAGCTTTCTTT.

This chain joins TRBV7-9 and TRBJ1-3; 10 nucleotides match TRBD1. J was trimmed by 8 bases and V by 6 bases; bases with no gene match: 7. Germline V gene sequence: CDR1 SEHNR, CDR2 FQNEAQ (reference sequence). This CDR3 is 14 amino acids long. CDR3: CASSSGTGVHTIYF. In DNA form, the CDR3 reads TGTGCCAGCAGTTCCGGGACAGGGGTGCACACCATATATTTT.

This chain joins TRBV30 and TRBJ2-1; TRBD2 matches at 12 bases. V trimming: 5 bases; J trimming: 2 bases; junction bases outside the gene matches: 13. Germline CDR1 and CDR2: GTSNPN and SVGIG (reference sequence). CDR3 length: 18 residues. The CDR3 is CAWQSGLAGKNAYNEQFF. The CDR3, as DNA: TGTGCCTGGCAGTCCGGACTAGCGGGAAAGAACGCCTACAATGAGCAGTTCTTC.

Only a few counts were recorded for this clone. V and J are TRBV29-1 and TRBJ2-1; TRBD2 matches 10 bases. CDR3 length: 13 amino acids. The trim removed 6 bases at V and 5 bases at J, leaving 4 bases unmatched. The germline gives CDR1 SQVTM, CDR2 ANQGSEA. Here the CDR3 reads CSVLAGANNEQFF. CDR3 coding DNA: TGCAGCGTCCTAGCGGGGGCTAACAATGAGCAGTTCTTC.

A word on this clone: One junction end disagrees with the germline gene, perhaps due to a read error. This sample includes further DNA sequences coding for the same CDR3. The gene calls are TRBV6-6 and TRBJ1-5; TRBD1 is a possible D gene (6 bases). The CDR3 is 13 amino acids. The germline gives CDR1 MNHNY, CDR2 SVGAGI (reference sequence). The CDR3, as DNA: TGTGCCAGCAGTTACGGGGGCAATCAACCCCAGCATTTT. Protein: CASSYGGNQPQHF.

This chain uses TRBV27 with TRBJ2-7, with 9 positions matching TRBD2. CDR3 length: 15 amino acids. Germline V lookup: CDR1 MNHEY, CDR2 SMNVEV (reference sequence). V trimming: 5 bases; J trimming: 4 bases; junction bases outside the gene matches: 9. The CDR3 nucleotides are TGTGCCAGCAGTAAGACTAGCGGAGAAATATACGAGCAGTACTTC. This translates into CASSKTSGEIYEQYF.

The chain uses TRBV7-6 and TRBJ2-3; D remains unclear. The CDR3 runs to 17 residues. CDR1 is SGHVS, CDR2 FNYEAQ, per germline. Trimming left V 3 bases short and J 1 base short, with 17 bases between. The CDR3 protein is CASSFIPSGLRTDTQYF. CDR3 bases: TGTGCCAGCAGCTTTATCCCCTCCGGCCTCCGCACAGATACGCAGTATTTT.